This T cell receptor beta chain stems from a study of T cell responses to AZD1222 COVID-19 vaccine. Study-wide background: Pooled in the analysis were second doses at about 4 or about 12 weeks.

V was cut by 3 bases and J by 3 bases, with 9 bases left in between. CDR3 length equals 13 residues. A word on this clone: The target antigen is unknown.

Measured with immunoSEQ multiplex PCR; TCRdb has only the in-frame clones, and not every one. Here the sample spans some 190,000 clones, about 86% being singletons. Notes on the study in general: No repertoire was sampled before or during the peak T cell response, only after it. Recipients of two AZD1222 doses showed rising Spike-specific TCR breadth and depth. Clonal diversity was possibly underestimated, and the donors were mostly white British, with more females.

The sample consisted of peripheral blood, taken on day 0 of AZD1222 vaccination. The chain joins TRBV12-3 or TRBV12-4 to TRBJ2-7; D unresolved. The TCR sequence derives from an adult in good health. The CDR3 spells CASSFVNNYEQYF. The CDR3, as DNA: TGTGCCAGCAGTTTTGTGAACAACTACGAGCAGTACTTC.